This record looks at one T cell receptor beta chain sequence and its context. Its specificity is not known. Additional DNA sequences in this sample encode the identical CDR3. This CDR3 has 15 residues. The germline CDR1 and CDR2 sequences are SGDLS and YYNGEE. Trimming took 0 bases from V and 1 from J, leaving 8 bases between them. The data are from a study of shared clonotypes between healthy human individuals. Study information: With ages of 18 to 49, the donors were two women and a few men.

Study results and limitations: Lower generation probabilities were found for non-shared clonotypes than for those shared by all four donors.

Sequencing used immunoSEQ multiplex PCR; TCRdb keeps in-frame clones, though not all of them. The sample includes around 2.1 million clones, approximately 96% of them seen just once. The source of this sequence is a man between 18 and 35 years old in good health. The chain has TRBV9 and TRBJ1-5; TRBD1 is a possible D gene (6 bases). Sequenced input: naive CD4+ T cells sorted from blood. Subset: CD45RA+ positively selected. CDR3 DNA sequence: TGTGCCAGCAGCGTAGGCAGGGGAAGCAATCAGCCCCAGCATTTT. Translation: CASSVGRGSNQPQHF.